This T cell receptor beta chain was captured in a study of Graves' ophthalmopathy and Graves' hyperthyroidism (dated by TCRdb to between 2018 and 2020). For the study in its entirety: Peripheral blood was collected at initial diagnosis, prior to any treatment. The study used TCR beta repertoire signatures to distinguish Graves' ophthalmopathy from Graves' hyperthyroidism and to predict progression to ophthalmopathy. In total, some 140 blood samples were TCR-sequenced: some 40 ophthalmopathy, approximately 80 hyperthyroidism and approximately 17 hyperthyroidism-to-ophthalmopathy patients. To explore V-J signatures that distinguish ophthalmopathy from hyperthyroidism, a discovery set of about a hundred patients was enrolled, made up of around 44 with ophthalmopathy and roughly 57 with stable hyperthyroidism. For independent validation, a separate cohort was made up of around 19 hyperthyroidism patients plus 17 patients who later progressed from hyperthyroidism to ophthalmopathy. T-cell repertoires of thyroid tissue and blood were compared in more than 5 hyperthyroidism patients. Following sample collection, hyperthyroidism patients were given methimazole at a starting dose of 30 mg daily, and ophthalmopathy patients were given high-dose intravenous methylprednisolone.

For repertoire sequencing, TCR beta CDR3 regions were amplified from RNA transcripts. HTBI primers and the Qiagen OneStep RT-PCR kit were used in a first-round RT-PCR, which was followed by a second-round multiplex PCR, size selection and purification. The libraries underwent paired-end sequencing with 100 bp reads on an Illumina HiSeq2000. The source study handled its data this way. SOAPnuke was used for read processing, and reads with adapters, uncalled bases, a mean Phred below 15, or no exact constant-primer or identifier match were discarded. COPE v1.2.5 was used to merge the high-quality paired reads. Clonotypes were defined as unique nucleotide sequences and were aligned to IMGT TRB V, D and J references using MiTCR v1.1. The analysis was limited to V-J combinations with a frequency above 0.0001, which together covered approximately 99% of repertoires. For each V-J combination, a TCR clonal expansion and chaos score was defined as F50 clonal expansion divided by the chaos observed in the TCRdist matrix. Features were reduced by Welch's t-statistics and random forest to 10 to 15 V-J combinations, which fed a naive Bayes classifier. Thyroid-blood repertoire similarity was quantified with the Morisita-Horn index. TCRdb trimmed public reads at Q25 via fastp, called clones via MiXCR and kept in-frame beta chains. Every entry covers one CDR3 protein and lists the most common genes and DNA from its rows. Clone size and V and J calls follow TCRdb, not the original study. The sample records about 340,000 distinct CDR3 sequences, roughly a sixth of which are singletons. The ten largest clones add up to roughly 12% of the sample.

What the authors observed across the whole study: Sample size was not statistically predetermined, and group allocation was not concealed from the investigators. Among expanded thyroid clonotypes with frequency above 0.001, most also showed up in blood, which suggests that blood repertoires may reflect the thyroid immune response. In validation, the model predicted ophthalmopathy progression with 70.59% sensitivity and approximately 78% specificity; some 13 predicted patients were CT-confirmed with GO in a median of about 7.1 months. The 13-signature model separated ophthalmopathy from stable hyperthyroidism with approximately 90% sensitivity and approximately 83% specificity in cross-validation, and 80%/75% in the test set.

Ophthalmopathy patients had moderately to severely active disease, Clinical Activity Score of at least 3, NOSPECS grade of at least 4, and disease duration under 3 months. Patients with other autoimmune diseases, uncontrolled infections, pregnancy or lactation were excluded. Diagnosis was based on clinical symptoms, serum thyroxine, TRAb, thyroid ultrasound and orbital computed tomography. PBMCs were isolated from about 9.1 ml of fresh peripheral blood by Ficoll-Paque density gradient centrifugation. Trizol reagent was used to extract the total RNA, and its quality was then checked on an Agilent 2100 Bioanalyzer. The table lists this clonotype with many counts. There is no known antigen for this receptor. No base quality information exists; no much larger clone differs at one position. The source is an adult man with Graves' ophthalmopathy. Material for sequencing was peripheral blood.

The CDR3 in this case is CASSIARGNSPLHF. The nucleotides read TGTGCCAGCAGCATCGCCAGGGGGAATTCACCCCTCCACTTT. The rearrangement joined TRBV6-5 to TRBJ1-6; TRBD1 fits 7 bases in the junction. Sequences MNHEY (CDR1) and SVGAGI (CDR2) are obtained from the germline V gene. Clipping removes 6 bases from V and 7 bases from J, with 6 as the unmatched junction base count. Taken from cysteine to phenylalanine, the CDR3 has 14 residues. Only CDR3 DNA is held: 42 bases, read in frame from base 1.